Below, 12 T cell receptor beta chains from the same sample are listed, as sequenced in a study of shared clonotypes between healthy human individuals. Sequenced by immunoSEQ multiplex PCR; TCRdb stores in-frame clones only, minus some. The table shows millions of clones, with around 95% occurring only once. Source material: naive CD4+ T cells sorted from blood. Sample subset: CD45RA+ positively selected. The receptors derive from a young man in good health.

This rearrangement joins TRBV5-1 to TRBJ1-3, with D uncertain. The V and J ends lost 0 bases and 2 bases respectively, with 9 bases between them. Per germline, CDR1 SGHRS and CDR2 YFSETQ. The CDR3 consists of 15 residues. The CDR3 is CASSLAVDPGNTIYF. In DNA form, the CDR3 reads TGCGCCAGCAGCTTGGCCGTGGATCCTGGAAACACCATATATTTT.

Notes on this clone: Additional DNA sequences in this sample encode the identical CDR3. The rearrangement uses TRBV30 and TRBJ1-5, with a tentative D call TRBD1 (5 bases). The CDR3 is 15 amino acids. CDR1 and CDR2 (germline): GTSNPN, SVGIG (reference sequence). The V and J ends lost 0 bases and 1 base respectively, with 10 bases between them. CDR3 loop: CAWSVPGGSNQPQHF. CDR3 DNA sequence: TGTGCCTGGAGTGTACCCGGGGGGAGCAATCAGCCCCAGCATTTT.

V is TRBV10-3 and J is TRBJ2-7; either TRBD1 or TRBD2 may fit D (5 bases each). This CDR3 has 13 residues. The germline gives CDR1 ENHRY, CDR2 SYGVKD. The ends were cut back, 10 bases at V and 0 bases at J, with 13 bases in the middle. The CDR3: CASRDGPSYEQYF. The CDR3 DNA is TGTGCCAGCCGGGACGGCCCCTCCTACGAGCAGTACTTC.

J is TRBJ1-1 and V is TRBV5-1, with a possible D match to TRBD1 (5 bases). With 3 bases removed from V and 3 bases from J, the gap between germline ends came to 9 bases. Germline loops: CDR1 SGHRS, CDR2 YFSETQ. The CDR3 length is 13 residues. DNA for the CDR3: TGCGCCAGCAGCTGGTCGGGGGACACTGAAGCTTTCTTT. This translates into CASSWSGDTEAFF.

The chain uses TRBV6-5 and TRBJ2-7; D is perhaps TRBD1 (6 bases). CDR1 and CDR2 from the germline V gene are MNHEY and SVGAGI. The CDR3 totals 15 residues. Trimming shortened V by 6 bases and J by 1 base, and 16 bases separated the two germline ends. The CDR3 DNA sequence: TGTGCCAGCAGGGGGGCGGTTTCTTTATCCTACGAGCAGTACTTC. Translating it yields CASRGAVSLSYEQYF.

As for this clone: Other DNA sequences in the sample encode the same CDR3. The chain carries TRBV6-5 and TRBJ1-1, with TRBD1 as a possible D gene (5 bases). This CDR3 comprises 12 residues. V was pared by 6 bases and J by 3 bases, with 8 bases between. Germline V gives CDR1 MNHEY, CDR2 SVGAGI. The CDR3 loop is CASSQGYTEAFF. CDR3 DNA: TGTGCCAGCAGCCAGGGTTACACTGAAGCTTTCTTT.

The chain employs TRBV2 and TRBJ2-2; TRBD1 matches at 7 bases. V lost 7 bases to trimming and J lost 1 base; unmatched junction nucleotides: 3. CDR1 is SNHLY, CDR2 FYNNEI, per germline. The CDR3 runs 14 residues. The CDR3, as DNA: TGTGCCAGCACAGGGGGAAGGAACACCGGGGAGCTGTTTTTT. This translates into CASTGGRNTGELFF.

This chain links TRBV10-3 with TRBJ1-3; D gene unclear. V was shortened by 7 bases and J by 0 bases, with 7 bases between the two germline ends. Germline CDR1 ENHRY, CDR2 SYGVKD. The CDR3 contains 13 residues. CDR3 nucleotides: TGTGCCATCACCGCGCTCTCTGGAAACACCATATATTTT. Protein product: CAITALSGNTIYF.

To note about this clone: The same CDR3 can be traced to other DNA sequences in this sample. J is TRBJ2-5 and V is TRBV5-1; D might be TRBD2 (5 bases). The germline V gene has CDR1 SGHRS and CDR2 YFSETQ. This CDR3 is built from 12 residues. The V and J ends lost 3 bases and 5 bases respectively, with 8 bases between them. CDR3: CASSSGSETQYF. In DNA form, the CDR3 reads TGCGCCAGCAGCTCGGGGTCGGAGACCCAGTACTTC. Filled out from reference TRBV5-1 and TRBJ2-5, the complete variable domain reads KAGVTQTPRYLIKTRGQQVTLSCSPISGHRSVSWYQQTPGQGLQFLFEYFSETQRNKGNFPGRFSGRQFSNSRSEMNVSTLELGDSALYLCASSSGSETQYFGPGTRLLVL.

Here the CDR3 reads CASSTGHLVSGNTIYF. In nucleotides, the CDR3 is TGTGCCAGCAGCACCGGACACCTTGTCTCTGGAAACACCATATATTTT. The J gene is TRBJ1-3, the V gene TRBV5-6; D perhaps matches TRBD1 (5 bases). Germline lookup yields CDR1 SGHDT and CDR2 YYEEEE. V shed 4 bases and J shed 0 bases, with 14 bases lying between them. The CDR3 loop spans 16 amino acids.

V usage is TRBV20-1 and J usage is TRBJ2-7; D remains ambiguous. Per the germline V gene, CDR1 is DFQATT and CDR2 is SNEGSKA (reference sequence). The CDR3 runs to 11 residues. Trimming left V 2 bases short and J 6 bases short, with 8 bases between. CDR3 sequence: CSARSGREQYF. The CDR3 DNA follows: TGCAGTGCTAGAAGTGGTCGCGAGCAGTACTTC.

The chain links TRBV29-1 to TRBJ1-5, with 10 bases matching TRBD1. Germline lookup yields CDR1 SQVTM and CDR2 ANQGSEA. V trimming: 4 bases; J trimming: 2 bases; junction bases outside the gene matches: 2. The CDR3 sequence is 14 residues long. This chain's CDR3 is CSVAGQGGNQPQHF. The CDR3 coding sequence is TGCAGCGTTGCCGGACAGGGGGGCAATCAGCCCCAGCATTTT.